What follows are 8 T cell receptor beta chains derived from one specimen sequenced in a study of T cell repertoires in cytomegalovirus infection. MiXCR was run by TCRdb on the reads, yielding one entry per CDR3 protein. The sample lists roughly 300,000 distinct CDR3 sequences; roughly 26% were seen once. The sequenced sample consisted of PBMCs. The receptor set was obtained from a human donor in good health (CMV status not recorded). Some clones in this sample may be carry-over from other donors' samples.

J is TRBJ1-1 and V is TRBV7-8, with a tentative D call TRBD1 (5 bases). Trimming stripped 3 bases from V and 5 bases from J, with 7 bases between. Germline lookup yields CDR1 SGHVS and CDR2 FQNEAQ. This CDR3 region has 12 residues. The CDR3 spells CASSFKGTEAFF. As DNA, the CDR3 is TGTGCCAGCAGCTTTAAGGGGACTGAAGCTTTCTTT.

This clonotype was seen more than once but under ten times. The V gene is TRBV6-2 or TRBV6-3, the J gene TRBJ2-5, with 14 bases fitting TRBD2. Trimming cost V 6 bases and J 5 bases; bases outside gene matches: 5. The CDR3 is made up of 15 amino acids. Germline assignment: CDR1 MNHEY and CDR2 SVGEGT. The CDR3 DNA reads TGTGCCAGCAGAGGACTAGCGGGAGGTTTGGAGACCCAGTACTTC. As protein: CASRGLAGGLETQYF.

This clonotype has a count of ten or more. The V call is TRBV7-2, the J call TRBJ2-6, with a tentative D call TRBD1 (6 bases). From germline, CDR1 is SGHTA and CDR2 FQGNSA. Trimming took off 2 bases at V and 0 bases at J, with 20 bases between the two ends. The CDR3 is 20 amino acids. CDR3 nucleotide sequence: TGTGCCAGCAGCTTAAGGACAGCCTCCTTAACCGACTCTGGGGCCAACGTCCTGACTTTC. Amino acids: CASSLRTASLTDSGANVLTF.

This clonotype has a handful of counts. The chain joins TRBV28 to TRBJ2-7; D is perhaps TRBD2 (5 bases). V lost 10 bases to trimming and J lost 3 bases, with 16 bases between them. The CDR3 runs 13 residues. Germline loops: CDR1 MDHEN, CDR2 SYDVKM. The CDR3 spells CATRPGNNYEQYF. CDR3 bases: TGTGCCACCCGGCCCGGGAACAACTACGAGCAGTACTTC. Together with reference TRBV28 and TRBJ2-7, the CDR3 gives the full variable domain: DVKVTQSSRYLVKRTGEKVFLECVQDMDHENMFWYRQDPGLGLRLIYFSYDVKMKEKGDIPEGYSVSREKKERFSLILESASTNQTSMYLCATRPGNNYEQYFGPGTRLTVT.

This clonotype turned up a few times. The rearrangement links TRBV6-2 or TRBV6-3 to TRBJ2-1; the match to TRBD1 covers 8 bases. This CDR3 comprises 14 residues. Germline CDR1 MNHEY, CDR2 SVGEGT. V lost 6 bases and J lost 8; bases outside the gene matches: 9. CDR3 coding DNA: TGTGCCAGCAGATTTACAGGGGGAGCCGATGAGCAGTTCTTC. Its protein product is CASRFTGGADEQFF.

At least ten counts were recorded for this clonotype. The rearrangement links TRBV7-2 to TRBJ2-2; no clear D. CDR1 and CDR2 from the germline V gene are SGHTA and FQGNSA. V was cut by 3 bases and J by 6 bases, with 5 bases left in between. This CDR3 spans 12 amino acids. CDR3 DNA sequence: TGTGCCAGCAGCTTTGTAGCCGGGGAGCTGTTTTTT. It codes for CASSFVAGELFF.

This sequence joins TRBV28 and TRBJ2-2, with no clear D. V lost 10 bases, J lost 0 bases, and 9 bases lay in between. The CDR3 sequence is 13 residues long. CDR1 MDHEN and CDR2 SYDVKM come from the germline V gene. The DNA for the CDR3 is TGTGCCACAATCGACCCGAACACCGGGGAGCTGTTTTTT. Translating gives CATIDPNTGELFF.

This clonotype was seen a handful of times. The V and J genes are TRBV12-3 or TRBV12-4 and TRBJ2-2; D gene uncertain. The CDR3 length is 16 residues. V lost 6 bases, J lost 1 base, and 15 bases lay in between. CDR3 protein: CASSYESWGNTGELFF. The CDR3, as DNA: TGTGCCAGCAGCTACGAGAGCTGGGGGAACACCGGGGAGCTGTTTTTT.